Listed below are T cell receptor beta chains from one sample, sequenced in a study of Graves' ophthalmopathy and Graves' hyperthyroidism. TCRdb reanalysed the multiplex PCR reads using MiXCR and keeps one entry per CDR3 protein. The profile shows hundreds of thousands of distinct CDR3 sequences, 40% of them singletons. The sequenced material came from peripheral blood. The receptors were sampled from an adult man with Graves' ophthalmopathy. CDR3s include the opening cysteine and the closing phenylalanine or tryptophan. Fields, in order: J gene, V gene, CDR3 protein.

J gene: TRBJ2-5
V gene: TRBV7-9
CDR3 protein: CASSLGTGLQPQYF

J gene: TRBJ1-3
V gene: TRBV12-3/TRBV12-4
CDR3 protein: CASSLRQGTNTIYF

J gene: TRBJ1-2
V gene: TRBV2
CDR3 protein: CATHTGGEDRDYGYTF

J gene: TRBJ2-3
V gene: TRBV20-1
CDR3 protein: CSARLPGRANTDTQYF

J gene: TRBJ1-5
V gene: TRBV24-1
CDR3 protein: CASSHGTNSNQPQHF

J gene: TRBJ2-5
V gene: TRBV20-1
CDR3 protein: CSARDLRQGGSQYF

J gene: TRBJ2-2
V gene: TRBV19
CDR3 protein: CASRYAGGNTGELFF

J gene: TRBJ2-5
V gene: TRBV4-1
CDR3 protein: CASSQEGTGGGKTQYF

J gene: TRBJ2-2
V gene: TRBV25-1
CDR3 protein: CASSVPPGTGELFF

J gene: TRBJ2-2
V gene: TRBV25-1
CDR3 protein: CASSARMGGSTGELFF

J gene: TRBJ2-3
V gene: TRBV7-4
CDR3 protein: CASSPGLAEHTDTQYF

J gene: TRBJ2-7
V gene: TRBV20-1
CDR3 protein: CSAREGTATYEQYF

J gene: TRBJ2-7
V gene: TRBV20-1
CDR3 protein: CSARRTGYSYEQYF

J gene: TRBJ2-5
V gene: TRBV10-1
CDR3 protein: CASSSGQGLETQYF

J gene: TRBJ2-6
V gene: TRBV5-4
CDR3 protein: CASSDLTGANVLTF

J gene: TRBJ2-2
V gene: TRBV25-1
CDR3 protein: CASNNGGASNTGELFF

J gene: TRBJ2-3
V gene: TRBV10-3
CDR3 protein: CASSDGQGENEQYF

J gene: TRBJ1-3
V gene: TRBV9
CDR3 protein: CASSQVTGAGNAIYF

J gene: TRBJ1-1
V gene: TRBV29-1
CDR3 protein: CSVERTVNTEAFF

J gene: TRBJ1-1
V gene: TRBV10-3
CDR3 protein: CASSPPSYSNTEAFF

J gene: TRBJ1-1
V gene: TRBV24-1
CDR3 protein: CASWTGKFPEAFF

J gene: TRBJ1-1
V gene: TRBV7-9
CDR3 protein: CASSWTRTTEAFF

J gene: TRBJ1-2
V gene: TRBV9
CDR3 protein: CASSPRTNQHGYTF

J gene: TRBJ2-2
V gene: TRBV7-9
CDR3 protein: CASSARGWRASSRTGELFF

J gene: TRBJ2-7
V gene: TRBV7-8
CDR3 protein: CASSFLAGGEQYF

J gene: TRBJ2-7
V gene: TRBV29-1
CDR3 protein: CSAAEGAREQYF

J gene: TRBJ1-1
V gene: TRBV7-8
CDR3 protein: CASAMAPWTGVRTEAFF

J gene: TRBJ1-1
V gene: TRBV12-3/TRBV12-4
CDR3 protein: CASRERTTEAFF

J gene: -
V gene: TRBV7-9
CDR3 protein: CASSRSGLEGDEQFF

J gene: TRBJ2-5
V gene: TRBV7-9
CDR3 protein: CASSRDLAGVGSETQYF

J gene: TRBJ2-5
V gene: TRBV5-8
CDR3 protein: CASSSTGGGRETQYF

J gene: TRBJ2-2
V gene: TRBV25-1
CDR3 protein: CASSEYGTSGSLGDGELFF

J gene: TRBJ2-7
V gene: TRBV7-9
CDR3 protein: CASRAGGTSEQYF

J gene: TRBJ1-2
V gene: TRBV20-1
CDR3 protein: CSARGEPGEGYTF

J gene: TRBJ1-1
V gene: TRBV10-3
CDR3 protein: CAISEGDRGQLNTEAFF

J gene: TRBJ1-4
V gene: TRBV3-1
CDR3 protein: CASSPQGKGEKLFF

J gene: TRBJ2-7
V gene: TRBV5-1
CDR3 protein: CASSLAGQGTYEQYF

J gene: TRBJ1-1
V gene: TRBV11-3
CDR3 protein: CASSLDGTNTEAFF

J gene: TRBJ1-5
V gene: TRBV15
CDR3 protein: CATSSLGTGNQPQHF

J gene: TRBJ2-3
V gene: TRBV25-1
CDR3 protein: CASSFRDISPDTQYF

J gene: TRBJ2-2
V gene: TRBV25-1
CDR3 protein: CASSDRKNTGELFF

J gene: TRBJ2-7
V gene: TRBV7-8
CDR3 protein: CASSPWTGEYDEQYF

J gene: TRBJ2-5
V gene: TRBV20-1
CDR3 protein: CSARDRMTQETQYF

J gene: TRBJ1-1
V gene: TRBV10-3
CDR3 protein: CAISGLGNTEAFF

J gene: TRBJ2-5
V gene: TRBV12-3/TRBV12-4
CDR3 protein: CASSRLTSGSETQYF

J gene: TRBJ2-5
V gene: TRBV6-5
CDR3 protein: CASSSTGFKTQYF

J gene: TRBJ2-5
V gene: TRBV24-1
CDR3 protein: CATSAMDTYGTQYF

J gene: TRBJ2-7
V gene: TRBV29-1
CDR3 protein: CSVGSANIEQYF

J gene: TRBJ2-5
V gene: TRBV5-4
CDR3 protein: CASSSPTGVGQETQYF

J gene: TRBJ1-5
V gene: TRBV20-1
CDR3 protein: CSAGDYLSNQPQHF

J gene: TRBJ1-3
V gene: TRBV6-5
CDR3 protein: CASRPTGHGNTIYF

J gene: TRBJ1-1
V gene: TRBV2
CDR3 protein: CASRGTGTMNTEAFF

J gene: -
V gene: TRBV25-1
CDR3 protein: CASSYDMGVDEQYF

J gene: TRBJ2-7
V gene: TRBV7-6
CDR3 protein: CASSSPTSSSYEQYF

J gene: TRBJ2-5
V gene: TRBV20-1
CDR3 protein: CSARRAGGPIETQYF

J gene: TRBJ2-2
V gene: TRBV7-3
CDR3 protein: CASSPGGGELFF

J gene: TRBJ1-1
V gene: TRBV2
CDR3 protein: CASSFGPGLFGF

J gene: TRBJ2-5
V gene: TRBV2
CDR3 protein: CASRAGTGAGVQPQYF